This TCR beta chain was captured in a study of T cell responses to AZD1222 COVID-19 vaccine. Study-level results: Among the donors, most were white British and more were female, and clonal diversity was possibly underestimated. Repertoires were obtained solely post-peak T cell response.

Remarks on this clone: The antigen is not known.

Using immunoSEQ multiplex PCR, the repertoire was profiled, and TCRdb retains in-frame clones only, with some absent. This table has 100,000 to 150,000 clones, roughly 90% appearing once. CDR3 size: 15 residues. Germline-derived CDR1 and CDR2 are MGHRA and YSYEKL. Deletions cut 1 base from V and 4 bases from J, with 12 bases between. The rearrangement joins TRBV4-1 to TRBJ2-3, with D perhaps being TRBD1 or TRBD2 (5 bases each). The material was peripheral blood, obtained on day 0 of AZD1222 vaccination. This receptor was identified in an adult in good health. The CDR3, as DNA: TGCGCCAGCAGCCAAGGTTGGGACCCCTCAGATACGCAGTATTTT. Translating gives CASSQGWDPSDTQYF.